This T cell receptor beta chain stems from a study of Graves' ophthalmopathy and Graves' hyperthyroidism. Study results and limitations: Between ophthalmopathy and stable hyperthyroidism, a 13-signature model drew a separation with approximately 90% sensitivity and 75% to 82% specificity. In blood, most expanded thyroid clonotypes above 0.001 frequency were also detected.

This clonotype was picked up many times. The antigen is undetermined. Where ophthalmopathy was absent within 18 months of follow-up, hyperthyroidism was stable. Recruitment covered hyperthyroidism patients aged 18 to 65 whose new diagnosis was of under 2 months' duration. Germline assignment: CDR1 MNHNS and CDR2 SASEGT. The length of the CDR3 is 15 residues. V shed 6 bases and J shed 10 bases, with 19 bases lying between them. RNA transcripts served as template for amplifying TCR beta CDR3 sequences. Second-round multiplex PCR came after first-round RT-PCR with HTBI primers. A single record per CDR3 protein comes from TCRdb applying MiXCR to the multiplex PCR reads. The sample holds 350,000 to 400,000 distinct CDR3 sequences, 15% seen once.

This clonotype originated in a woman younger than 35 with stable Graves' hyperthyroidism. This rearrangement joins TRBV6-1 to TRBJ1-6, with a weak D call TRBD1 (6 bases). Sequenced sample: peripheral blood. The DNA for the CDR3 is TGTGCCAGCAGAACCGGTCGGGGGGCTGAATCACCCCTCCACTTT. It specifies CASRTGRGAESPLHF.